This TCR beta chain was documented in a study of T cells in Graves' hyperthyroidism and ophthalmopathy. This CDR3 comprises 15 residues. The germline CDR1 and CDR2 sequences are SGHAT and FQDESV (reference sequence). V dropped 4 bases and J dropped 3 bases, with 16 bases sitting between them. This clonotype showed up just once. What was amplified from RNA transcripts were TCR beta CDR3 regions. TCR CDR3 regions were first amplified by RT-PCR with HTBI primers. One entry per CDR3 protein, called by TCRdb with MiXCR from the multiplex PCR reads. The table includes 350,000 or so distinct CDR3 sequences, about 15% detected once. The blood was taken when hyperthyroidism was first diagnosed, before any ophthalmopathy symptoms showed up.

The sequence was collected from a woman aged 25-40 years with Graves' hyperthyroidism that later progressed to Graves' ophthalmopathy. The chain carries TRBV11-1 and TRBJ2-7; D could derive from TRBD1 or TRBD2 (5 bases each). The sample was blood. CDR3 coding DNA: TGTGCCAGCAGCTATTACCGGGACGAGGGCTACGAGCAGTACTTC. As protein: CASSYYRDEGYEQYF.